The sequence of this TCR beta chain was determined in a study of blood T cell repertoires in COVID-19. Study information: The study drew acute and convalescent COVID-19 samples from the United States, Italy and Spain.

Source study methods: Reference gene primer amplification in the assay estimated nucleated cell counts. Sequencing used immunoSEQ multiplex PCR; TCRdb keeps in-frame clones, though not all of them. D and trimming come from the DNA, and the V and J calls and clone size come from that table. This sample has about 83,000 clones, with about 92% found just once. V shed 7 bases and J 8 bases; nucleotides not matched to a gene: 9. Germline V lookup: CDR1 MNHEY, CDR2 SVGEGT. This CDR3 region has 15 residues. The source is an elderly woman with active or convalescent COVID-19. The source material was peripheral blood. The V and J genes are TRBV6-2 or TRBV6-3 and TRBJ2-1; TRBD2 aligns across 12 bases. In DNA, the CDR3 is TGTGCCAGCAACCCCTCTAGCGGGGGGGCCCATGAGCAGTTCTTC. It is translated as CASNPSSGGAHEQFF.